This entry lists 28 T cell receptor beta chains sequenced from one sample in a study of molecular identifiers for immune sequencing clone quantification. MiXCR was run by TCRdb on the PCR reads, yielding one entry per CDR3 protein. Of about 19,000 distinct CDR3 sequences in the sample, about a fifth were seen once. Sample: naive CD8+ T cells from blood, with Jurkat cell RNA spiked in. Specified subset: FACS-sorted CD8+CD4-CCR7+CD45RA+ naive T cells. Every receptor here comes from a human donor in good health. Some libraries in this study had Jurkat cell RNA spiked in.

The gene calls are TRBV6-5 and TRBJ2-7; D could derive from TRBD1 or TRBD2 (5 bases each). This CDR3 comprises 16 residues. V lost 10 bases and J 4 bases, leaving 26 bases between the germline ends. From germline, CDR1 is MNHEY and CDR2 SVGAGI. The CDR3 here is CANPRGLSPIPYEQYF. The CDR3 DNA sequence: TGTGCCAACCCCCGGGGCCTTAGTCCTATCCCGTACGAGCAGTACTTC.

This clonotype qualifies as medium-sized. V usage is TRBV7-9 and J usage is TRBJ2-7; 11 positions agree with TRBD1. Looked up from germline, CDR1 is SEHNR and CDR2 is FQNEAQ (reference sequence). V shed 3 bases and J 3 bases; nucleotides not matched to a gene: 4. CDR3 size: 15 residues. The CDR3 sequence: CASSFPDRGLYEQYF. CDR3 bases: TGTGCCAGCAGCTTTCCGGACAGGGGGCTCTACGAGCAGTACTTC.

In this sample, this clonotype turned up many times. Here the CDR3 reads CANPPGQGSGGELFF. The CDR3 DNA reads as TGTGCCAACCCGCCGGGACAGGGGAGTGGAGGGGAGCTGTTTTTT. The V call is TRBV19, the J call TRBJ2-2, with TRBD1 identical over 10 bases. The CDR3 has 15 amino acids. Germline V CDR1 and CDR2: LNHDA, SQIVND (reference sequence). Trimming at V came to 10 bases and at J to 8 bases, leaving 13 bases not matched to a gene.

J is TRBJ2-5 and V is TRBV13, with D uncertain. Per the germline V gene, CDR1 is PRHDT and CDR2 is FYEKMQ (reference sequence). With 2 bases removed from V and 2 bases from J, the gap between germline ends came to 9 bases. CDR3 length: 14 amino acids. Here the CDR3 reads CASSLMAPQETQYF. The CDR3 DNA reads as TGTGCCAGCAGCTTAATGGCCCCTCAAGAGACCCAGTACTTC.

The rearrangement uses TRBV24-1 and TRBJ1-2; 7 bases align to TRBD1. After removal of 8 bases from V and 10 bases from J, the junction contained 12 bases not matched to a gene. The germline gives CDR1 KGHDR, CDR2 SFDVKD. CDR3 size: 13 residues. CDR3 DNA sequence: TGTGCCACCAACACAGGGGACAGATCCGACTACACCTTC. Translated, it gives CATNTGDRSDYTF.

This clonotype has at least ten counts. This chain joins TRBV4-3 and TRBJ2-1, with 10 bases lining up with TRBD2. Per germline, CDR1 LGHNA and CDR2 YSLEER. Trimming at V came to 0 bases and at J to 2 bases, leaving 4 bases not matched to a gene. The CDR3 length is 17 residues. The CDR3 nucleotides read TGCGCCAGCAGCCAAGATACTAGCGGGATCCCCTACAATGAGCAGTTCTTC. Translated: CASSQDTSGIPYNEQFF.

This clonotype qualifies as medium-sized. The gene calls are TRBV7-9 and TRBJ2-1; 7 bases agree with TRBD2. Germline V gene data show CDR1 as SEHNR and CDR2 as FQNEAQ (reference sequence). The V segment lost 4 bases and the J segment 7 bases; nucleotides outside the gene matches: 4. This CDR3 contains 13 residues. CDR3 nucleotides: TGTGCCAGCAGCTCCGGACTAGTAAATGAGCAGTTCTTC. Residues: CASSSGLVNEQFF.

This clonotype has only a few counts. The rearrangement joins TRBV11-2 to TRBJ2-7, with 7 bases matching TRBD2. In germline, CDR1 is SGHAT, CDR2 FQNNGV. The CDR3 spans 14 residues. Unmatched junction bases numbered 8, after V lost 5 bases and J lost 4 bases. This CDR3 reads CASSPGLSEYEQYF. CDR3 DNA: TGTGCCAGCAGCCCGGGACTATCCGAATACGAGCAGTACTTC.

The chain has TRBV28 and TRBJ2-7; tentatively, D is TRBD2 (7 bases). Between the trimmed V and J ends, which lost 5 bases and 5 bases, there was a span of 16 bases. This CDR3 is built from 14 residues. Germline V gene sequence: CDR1 MDHEN, CDR2 SYDVKM. CDR3 nucleotide sequence: TGTGCCAGCAGTCTCACGGGGGGCGGAGACGAGCAGTACTTC. Translating it yields CASSLTGGGDEQYF.

The CDR3 here is CASSLGQGAIGTEAFF. The CDR3 DNA sequence: TGCGCCAGCAGCTTAGGTCAGGGGGCTATTGGCACTGAAGCTTTCTTT. The V and J genes are TRBV5-1 and TRBJ1-1; 8 bases line up with TRBD1. J lost 4 bases, V lost 2 bases, and 10 bases had no gene match. The CDR3 spans 16 residues. The germline V gene encodes CDR1 SGHRS and CDR2 YFSETQ.

The rearrangement uses TRBV12-3 or TRBV12-4 and TRBJ2-2, with 8 bases lining up with TRBD1. Trimming cost V 5 bases and J 10 bases; bases outside gene matches: 12. The CDR3 totals 15 residues. In DNA, the CDR3 is TGTGCCAGCAGTGCCCCGGACAGGGAAGGAGAGGAGCTGTTTTTT. It encodes CASSAPDREGEELFF.

A note on this clonotype: A single base separates this from a much larger clone, so it may be a read error. J is TRBJ2-2 and V is TRBV29-1; either TRBD1 or TRBD2 may supply D (5 bases each). Germline CDR1 and CDR2: SQVTM and ANQGSEA. The CDR3 runs 14 residues. This CDR3 is CGATGTHLAGELFF. The CDR3 coding sequence is TGCGGCGCAACCGGGACCCATCTCGCCGGGGAGCTGTTTTTT.

V is TRBV2 and J is TRBJ2-7; D is undetermined. Trimming left V 5 bases short and J 0 bases short, with 17 bases between. The germline gives CDR1 SNHLY, CDR2 FYNNEI. The CDR3 has 16 amino acids. In DNA form, the CDR3 reads TGTGCCAGCAGTCCCCCCTTTGGCTTCAGCTCCTACGAGCAGTACTTC. Translation gives CASSPPFGFSSYEQYF.

The chain uses TRBV5-1 and TRBJ2-1; 11 bases match TRBD2. J was trimmed by 6 bases and V by 4 bases; bases with no gene match: 6. Germline CDR1 and CDR2: SGHRS and YFSETQ. This CDR3 has 15 residues. CDR3 amino acids: CASSLGGLAVNEQFF. The CDR3 DNA reads TGCGCCAGCAGCCTGGGGGGACTAGCGGTCAATGAGCAGTTCTTC.

In its sample, this clonotype was seen many times. The CDR3 DNA reads as TGCAGTGCTAGTAATTTCGGGGGAGCGACAGATACGCAGTATTTT. Translating gives CSASNFGGATDTQYF. V gene TRBV20-1 combines with J gene TRBJ2-3; possible D gene TRBD2, 6 bases. V lost 3 bases, J lost 3 bases, and 16 bases lay in between. Germline assignment: CDR1 DFQATT and CDR2 SNEGSKA (reference sequence). CDR3 length: 15 amino acids.

This clonotype was found many times. This rearrangement joins TRBV21-1 to TRBJ2-5; the D call TRBD1 from the table was never checked on the DNA. TRBV21-1 is given as a pseudogene. CDR3 length: 15 amino acids. The CDR3 DNA is TGTGCCAGCAGCCTGGGGGAGTGGGTACAAGAGACCCAGTACTTC. Residues: CASSLGEWVQETQYF.

In its sample, this clonotype is medium-sized (0.01 to 0.1%). In DNA form, the CDR3 reads TGCGCCAGCAGCCAAGTGATGGCTGGCTACGAGCAGTACTTC. It specifies CASSQVMAGYEQYF. This chain links TRBV4-1 with TRBJ2-7, with D uncertain. This CDR3 has 14 residues. V was pared by 1 base and J by 3 bases, with 10 bases between. The germline gives CDR1 MGHRA, CDR2 YSYEKL.

This clonotype was recorded at least ten times. The V call is TRBV20-1, the J call TRBJ2-5; D not certain. CDR1 DFQATT and CDR2 SNEGSKA come from the germline V gene (reference sequence). This CDR3 spans 13 amino acids. V dropped 7 bases and J dropped 4 bases, with 16 bases sitting between them. The DNA for the CDR3 is TGCAGTGTTCCCGTGGGTAACGTAGAGACCCAGTACTTC. This sequence encodes CSVPVGNVETQYF.

This clonotype was seen many times. The V call is TRBV20-1, the J call TRBJ2-7; D call uncertain. V lost 4 bases and J lost 1, with 8 bases in between. This CDR3 comprises 12 residues. The V gene's germline CDR1 is DFQATT and CDR2 SNEGSKA (reference sequence). Written as DNA, the CDR3 is TGCAGTGCTAAAGACCGTTCCTACGAGCAGTACTTC. Translation gives CSAKDRSYEQYF.

This clonotype is categorized as medium-sized. V usage is TRBV7-8 and J usage is TRBJ2-5; 10 bases are a match to TRBD1. V gave up 1 base and J gave up 1 base; unmatched junction bases: 12. Germline CDR1 SGHVS, CDR2 FQNEAQ. This CDR3 comprises 19 residues. CDR3 DNA sequence: TGTGCCAGCAGCTTAGATAGGGACAGGGGTGGAACCTTCCAAGAGACCCAGTACTTC. It codes for CASSLDRDRGGTFQETQYF.

This clonotype has ten or more counts. The chain joins TRBV6-2 or TRBV6-3 to TRBJ2-7, with D unresolved. The ends were cut back, 2 bases at V and 0 bases at J, with 5 bases in the middle. Germline V gene data show CDR1 as MNHEY and CDR2 as SVGEGT. CDR3 length: 13 residues. Written as DNA, the CDR3 is TGTGCCAGCAGTTACACGACCTCCTACGAGCAGTACTTC. Translation gives CASSYTTSYEQYF.

About this clonotype: A much larger clone lies a single base off, so this may be a read error. In this CDR3 the conserved last residue, phenylalanine or tryptophan, is missing, so a read error is likely. The chain recombines TRBV7-9 with TRBJ1-6; 8 nucleotides agree with TRBD1. Trimming cost V 3 bases and J 3 bases; bases outside gene matches: 4. This CDR3 spans 16 amino acids. The germline gives CDR1 SEHNR, CDR2 FQNEAQ (reference sequence). The DNA of the CDR3 is TGTGCCAGCAGCTTCACCGGGACAGGCTATAATTCACCCCTCCACCTT. It specifies CASSFTGTGYNSPLHL.

This clonotype was recorded at least ten times. This chain uses TRBV29-1 with TRBJ2-1; 10 bases line up with TRBD2. The V gene end was trimmed by 5 bases and the J gene end by 3 bases; junction bases not matched to a gene: 13. CDR1 is SQVTM, CDR2 ANQGSEA, per germline. The CDR3 consists of 17 residues. CDR3 in amino acids: CSVSPLISGRNYNEQFF. The DNA of the CDR3 is TGCAGCGTTTCCCCTTTAATTAGCGGGAGGAACTACAATGAGCAGTTCTTC.

By frequency in the sample, this clonotype is medium-sized. The chain is built from TRBV6-5 and TRBJ2-1, with D unclear. CDR3 length equals 14 residues. V was shortened by 2 bases and J by 9 bases, with 14 bases between the two germline ends. Germline CDR1 reads MNHEY; CDR2 reads SVGAGI. Here the CDR3 reads CASSYTEWSVEQFF. The DNA for the CDR3 is TGTGCCAGCAGTTACACCGAATGGAGCGTTGAGCAGTTCTTC.

About this clonotype: One base away lies a much larger clone, so this may be a sequencing read error. This chain uses TRBV11-2 with TRBJ2-7; 10 nucleotides agree with TRBD2. After removal of 3 bases from V and 3 bases from J, the junction contained 8 bases not matched to a gene. This CDR3 contains 16 residues. Looked up from germline, CDR1 is SGHAT and CDR2 is FQNNGV. The CDR3 sequence: CASSFGLLAGYYEQYF. The CDR3 nucleotides read TGTGCCAGCAGCTTCGGTCTACTAGCGGGATACTACGAGCAGTACTTC.

This clonotype was recorded a few times. The rearrangement links TRBV7-9 to TRBJ2-1, with D perhaps TRBD1 (6 bases). This CDR3 region has 13 residues. Looked up from germline, CDR1 is SEHNR and CDR2 is FQNEAQ (reference sequence). Trimming pared 2 bases from V and 6 bases from J, leaving 8 bases between. The CDR3 DNA reads as TGTGCCAGCAGCTTACGGGACATCAATGAGCAGTTCTTC. Translation: CASSLRDINEQFF.

The V and J genes are TRBV9 and TRBJ2-1, with D maybe TRBD2 (6 bases). This CDR3 has 11 residues. Germline loops: CDR1 SGDLS, CDR2 YYNGEE. Between the trimmed V and J ends, which lost 4 bases and 9 bases, there was a span of 8 bases. DNA of the CDR3: TGTGCCAGCAGCTCGGGAGTTGAGCAGTTCTTC. Translating it yields CASSSGVEQFF. The entire variable domain, with the rest obtained from reference TRBV9 and TRBJ2-1, is as follows: DSGVTQTPKHLITATGQRVTLRCSPRSGDLSVYWYQQSLDQGLQFLIQYYNGEERAKGNILERFSAQQFPDLHSELNLSSLELGDSALYFCASSSGVEQFFGPGTRLTVL.

Of note for this clonotype: A much more abundant neighbour one base away suggests this may be a read error. The V and J genes are TRBV19 and TRBJ2-2; D might be TRBD1 or TRBD2, each matching 5 bases. V lost 6 bases and J 6 bases, leaving 23 bases between the germline ends. CDR1 is LNHDA, CDR2 SQIVND, per germline (reference sequence). The CDR3 length is 17 residues. The CDR3 nucleotides read TGTGCCAGTAGCCCCCCAACATCGGGACGGATGGCCGGGGAGCTGTTTTTT. It yields the protein CASSPPTSGRMAGELFF.